Listed here are 22 T cell receptor beta chains from one sample, sequenced in a study of T cells in localized non-small cell lung cancer. Repertoires were generated with immunoSEQ multiplex PCR, while TCRdb's copy carries only in-frame clones and drops some. The sample holds some 52,000 clones, roughly 88% seen once. Sample: peripheral blood, taken before any cancer treatment. The receptors shown here come from a male donor aged 60 or older with stage III squamous cell lung carcinoma.

J is TRBJ2-2 and V is TRBV19, with D hard to call. The V gene lost 7 bases and the J gene lost 6 bases, with 12 bases spanning the gap. Germline assignment: CDR1 LNHDA and CDR2 SQIVND (reference sequence). CDR3 size: 13 residues. CDR3 loop: CASKGRVAGELFF. CDR3 coding DNA: TGTGCCAGTAAGGGCCGGGTGGCCGGGGAGCTGTTTTTT.

The J gene is TRBJ2-7, the V gene TRBV9; 8 nucleotides match TRBD1. The length of the CDR3 is 15 residues. Per the germline V gene, CDR1 is SGDLS and CDR2 is YYNGEE. Trimming took 3 bases from V and 2 from J; bases not matched to a gene: 7. The CDR3 coding sequence is TGTGCCAGCAGCGATCCCCGCAGGGGGCCCTACGAGCAGTACTTC. This codes for CASSDPRRGPYEQYF.

The chain is built from TRBV11-3 and TRBJ2-4; D possibly matches TRBD1 or TRBD2 (7 bases each). V dropped 3 bases and J dropped 9 bases, with 12 bases sitting between them. Germline lookup yields CDR1 SGHNT and CDR2 YENEEA. This CDR3 spans 13 amino acids. The CDR3 DNA sequence: TGTGCCAGCAGCTTCTCCAGGGGGGGCATTCAGTACTTC. Its translation: CASSFSRGGIQYF. Variable domain in full (rest from reference TRBV11-3 and TRBJ2-4): EAGVVQSPRYKIIEKKQPVAFWCNPISGHNTLYWYLQNLGQGPELLIRYENEEAVDDSQLPKDRFSAERLKGVDSTLKIQPAELGDSAVYLCASSFSRGGIQYFGAGTRLSVL.

The CDR3 nucleotides are TGTGCCAGCAGTTCCCCGGGGAGCCGAAAGACCCAGTACTTC. It translates to CASSSPGSRKTQYF. The gene calls are TRBV28 and TRBJ2-5; weak D call: TRBD2 (5 bases). Germline V lookup: CDR1 MDHEN, CDR2 SYDVKM. V lost 4 bases and J 6 bases, leaving 15 bases between the germline ends. The CDR3 has 14 residues.

V usage is TRBV6-5 and J usage is TRBJ2-3; no reliable D call. CDR3 length: 14 amino acids. The V gene's germline CDR1 is MNHEY and CDR2 SVGAGI. The germline V and J ends were trimmed by 0 bases and 1 base, with 5 bases remaining between them. The DNA for the CDR3 is TGTGCCAGCAGTTACTCGTACGGCACAGATACGCAGTATTTT. Translating it yields CASSYSYGTDTQYF.

CDR3 nucleotides: TGTGCCAGCGGTTCTAGGGTGGATTTAGGGTATGGCTACACCTTC. Protein: CASGSRVDLGYGYTF. V usage is TRBV7-2 and J usage is TRBJ1-2; D gene ambiguous. Germline V gene sequence: CDR1 SGHTA, CDR2 FQGNSA. The CDR3 runs to 15 residues. Trimming took off 8 bases at V and 5 bases at J, with 21 bases between the two ends.

In its sample, this clone was seen a few times. The rearrangement links TRBV7-9 to TRBJ1-1; D call uncertain. CDR1 is SEHNR, CDR2 FQNEAQ, per germline (reference sequence). The CDR3 covers 12 residues. Trimming removed 5 bases at V and 7 bases at J, with 11 bases between. The DNA for the CDR3 is TGTGCCAGCAGCCGAGCCTGGGGTGAAGCTTTCTTT. Translated: CASSRAWGEAFF.

V usage is TRBV2 and J usage is TRBJ1-1; 9 bases map to TRBD1. The V gene's germline CDR1 is SNHLY and CDR2 FYNNEI. The length of the CDR3 is 15 residues. With 4 bases clipped from V and 8 bases from J, the junction kept 11 bases outside the gene matches. In DNA, the CDR3 is TGTGCCAGCAGTGGTCCTAAGGGACAGGGATGCGAAGCTTTCTTT. Encoded protein: CASSGPKGQGCEAFF.

CDR3 nucleotides: TGTGCCAGCAGCTTAGCACAGGGGGGGGTCAGTGGAAACACCATATATTTT. Encoded protein: CASSLAQGGVSGNTIYF. The V call is TRBV7-6, the J call TRBJ1-3; the match to TRBD1 covers 8 bases. Germline CDR1 is SGHVS and CDR2 is FNYEAQ. V gave up 0 bases and J gave up 3 bases; unmatched junction bases: 7. The CDR3 is made up of 17 amino acids.

CDR3 DNA sequence: TGTGCCAGCAGTTCCCCTGAGGGGTTGGGGTCCGGGGAGCTGTTTTTT. This gives the protein CASSSPEGLGSGELFF. The chain links TRBV6-5 to TRBJ2-2; D possibly matches TRBD1 or TRBD2 (5 bases each). Deletions cut 4 bases from V and 6 bases from J, with 18 bases between. Per the germline V gene, CDR1 is MNHEY and CDR2 is SVGAGI. The CDR3 is made up of 16 amino acids.

The J gene is TRBJ2-7, the V gene TRBV28, with D maybe TRBD1 (6 bases). Trimming shortened V by 2 bases and J by 6 bases, and 17 bases separated the two germline ends. This CDR3 has 15 amino acids. Germline V gene lookup returns CDR1 MDHEN and CDR2 SYDVKM. CDR3: CASSLGKTGGREQYF. The CDR3 DNA sequence: TGTGCCAGCAGTTTAGGGAAGACAGGTGGGCGCGAGCAGTACTTC.

The V gene is TRBV9, the J gene TRBJ2-7; TRBD2 might be the D (6 bases). Deletions cut 0 bases from V and 5 bases from J, with 15 bases between. CDR1 is SGDLS and CDR2 is YYNGEE in the germline V gene. This CDR3 has 15 amino acids. CDR3 amino acids: CASSVGFSGDHEQYF. Here the CDR3 DNA reads TGTGCCAGCAGCGTAGGATTCTCGGGGGACCACGAGCAGTACTTC.

This chain uses TRBV6-1 with TRBJ2-5, with D possibly matching TRBD2 (7 bases). Trimming stripped 6 bases from V and 1 base from J, with 15 bases between. This CDR3 contains 15 residues. From germline, CDR1 is MNHNS and CDR2 SASEGT. CDR3 sequence: CASRVDRGAQETQYF. The CDR3, as DNA: TGTGCCAGCAGGGTCGATCGGGGGGCCCAAGAGACCCAGTACTTC.

The chain recombines TRBV6-4 with TRBJ1-1; D call uncertain. The CDR3 has 13 amino acids. The ends were cut back, 6 bases at V and 5 bases at J, with 13 bases in the middle. CDR1 and CDR2 from the germline V gene are MRHNA and SNTAGT. The CDR3 DNA reads as TGTGCCAGCAGCGCGGGTGGGTTAACTGAAGCTTTCTTT. Amino acid sequence: CASSAGGLTEAFF.

This clone has just one count. V is TRBV28 and J is TRBJ1-2; D possibly corresponds to TRBD1 (6 bases). The CDR3 totals 13 residues. Germline CDR1 is MDHEN and CDR2 is SYDVKM. Deletions cut 6 bases from V and 8 bases from J, with 16 bases between. The CDR3 protein is CASRPPWQGGYTF. For the CDR3, the DNA is TGTGCCAGCAGGCCGCCCTGGCAGGGGGGCTACACCTTC.

This sequence joins TRBV4-3 and TRBJ1-4; D is ambiguous. Germline CDR1 reads LGHNA; CDR2 reads YSLEER. V lost 2 bases, J lost 8 bases, and 15 bases lay in between. The CDR3 covers 15 residues. The CDR3 DNA reads as TGCGCCAGCAGCCAAAACAGAGTTAAAAAGGAAAAACTGTTTTTT. This codes for CASSQNRVKKEKLFF.

The rearrangement joins TRBV27 to TRBJ2-7, with TRBD2 matching 15 bases. J was trimmed by 2 bases and V by 6 bases; bases with no gene match: 8. This CDR3 region has 17 residues. Germline V gene data show CDR1 as MNHEY and CDR2 as SMNVEV (reference sequence). As DNA, the CDR3 is TGTGCCAGCAGAGGGACTAGCGGGGGGCCGTTAGCCTACGAGCAGTACTTC. It codes for CASRGTSGGPLAYEQYF.

The gene calls are TRBV10-3 and TRBJ1-5; D ambiguous. V was cut by 5 bases and J by 5 bases, with 10 bases left in between. Germline V gives CDR1 ENHRY, CDR2 SYGVKD. There are 13 residues in the CDR3. CDR3 loop: CAISILEDQPQHF. The CDR3 nucleotides are TGTGCCATCAGTATACTCGAAGATCAGCCCCAGCATTTT.

The chain employs TRBV29-1 and TRBJ2-7; D call uncertain. This CDR3 spans 14 amino acids. V was trimmed by 6 bases and J by 1 base, leaving 16 bases between them. The germline V gene encodes CDR1 SQVTM and CDR2 ANQGSEA. The CDR3: CSVTARVGSYEQYF. The DNA for the CDR3 is TGCAGCGTCACCGCCCGGGTAGGGTCCTACGAGCAGTACTTC.

The chain joins TRBV6-4 to TRBJ2-7; D unclear. Germline-derived CDR1 and CDR2 are MRHNA and SNTAGT. The length of the CDR3 is 13 residues. V lost 3 bases, J lost 3 bases, and 9 bases lay in between. CDR3 nucleotide sequence: TGTGCCAGCAGTGAAACAAGGAACTACGAGCAGTACTTC. Its protein product is CASSETRNYEQYF.

The chain carries TRBV19 and TRBJ2-2, with TRBD1 matching over 7 bases. Germline V gene lookup returns CDR1 LNHDA and CDR2 SQIVND (reference sequence). V was clipped by 6 bases and J by 6 bases; unmatched bases: 7. This CDR3 has 14 residues. The chain's CDR3 is CASSLQGTAGELFF. In nucleotides, the CDR3 is TGTGCCAGTAGCCTACAGGGGACAGCCGGGGAGCTGTTTTTT.

The J gene is TRBJ2-5, the V gene TRBV29-1; 8 nucleotides line up with TRBD2. The germline V gene encodes CDR1 SQVTM and CDR2 ANQGSEA. V trimming: 7 bases; J trimming: 3 bases; junction bases outside the gene matches: 7. The CDR3 runs 13 residues. CDR3 loop: CSGGTRGKETQYF. CDR3 bases: TGCAGCGGGGGGACTAGGGGAAAAGAGACCCAGTACTTC.